The 20 T cell receptor beta chains in this list originate from one sample, sequenced in a study of cytomegalovirus exposure and HLA in healthy donors (dated by TCRdb to 2017 to 2019). The library was made by the immunoSEQ multiplex PCR assay. For the multiplex PCR, a mixture combining 60 forward primers for TCR Vbeta segments and 13 reverse primers for TCR Jbeta segments was used. TCRdb carries this immuneACCESS record with in-frame sequences only. Its versions omit some clonotypes, under half of them owing to an unresolved V gene in the studies checked, with the rest unexplained. The sample has some 150,000 clones on record, nearly 80% of them singletons. The ten most abundant clones make up about 9.5% of the sample. Sequenced material: PBMCs. These receptors were collected from a man between 18 and 29 years old in good health and CMV-seropositive.

The V call is TRBV5-6, the J call TRBJ2-7; TRBD2 agrees at 11 bases. The CDR3 runs to 16 residues. The V gene's germline CDR1 is SGHDT and CDR2 YYEEEE. V lost 0 bases and J lost 3; bases outside the gene matches: 5. CDR3 residues: CASSLGGLAGGYEQYF. CDR3 DNA sequence: TGTGCCAGCAGCTTGGGAGGGCTAGCGGGAGGCTACGAGCAGTACTTC. The full variable domain, its missing parts supplied by reference TRBV5-6 and TRBJ2-7, is DAGVTQSPTHLIKTRGQQVTLRCSPKSGHDTVSWYQQALGQGPQFIFQYYEEEERQRGNFPDRFSGHQFPNYSSELNVNALLLGDSALYLCASSLGGLAGGYEQYFGPGTRLTVT.

The V and J genes are TRBV2 and TRBJ1-2; D may be TRBD1 (5 bases). The ends were cut back, 0 bases at V and 3 bases at J, with 11 bases in the middle. This CDR3 has 15 residues. CDR1 and CDR2 from the germline V gene are SNHLY and FYNNEI. CDR3 nucleotides: TGTGCCAGCAGTGAAGCGCTACGGGACTACTATGGCTACACCTTC. This translates into CASSEALRDYYGYTF.

The rearrangement joins TRBV7-2 to TRBJ1-1, with a tentative D call TRBD1 (6 bases). This CDR3 comprises 16 residues. Between the trimmed V and J ends, which lost 5 bases and 4 bases, there was a span of 20 bases. Per the germline V gene, CDR1 is SGHTA and CDR2 is FQGNSA. The DNA of the CDR3 is TGTGCCAGCAGCCCCCATCGTCCAGGGGTGAGCACTGAAGCTTTCTTT. The encoded protein is CASSPHRPGVSTEAFF.

The chain recombines TRBV5-1 with TRBJ2-1, with 7 bases fitting TRBD1. The CDR3 loop spans 16 amino acids. The germline V gene encodes CDR1 SGHRS and CDR2 YFSETQ. V lost 4 bases, J lost 1 base, and 8 bases stayed unmatched. CDR3 residues: CASSPETGASYNEQFF. CDR3 coding DNA: TGCGCCAGCAGCCCGGAAACAGGGGCGTCCTACAATGAGCAGTTCTTC. Variable domain in full (rest from reference TRBV5-1 and TRBJ2-1): KAGVTQTPRYLIKTRGQQVTLSCSPISGHRSVSWYQQTPGQGLQFLFEYFSETQRNKGNFPGRFSGRQFSNSRSEMNVSTLELGDSALYLCASSPETGASYNEQFFGPGTRLTVL.

The rearrangement links TRBV18 to TRBJ2-7, with TRBD1 identical over 7 bases. The CDR3 is 14 residues long. After removal of 6 bases from V and 4 bases from J, the junction contained 9 bases not matched to a gene. Germline V gene lookup returns CDR1 KGHSH and CDR2 LQKENI. The chain's CDR3 is CASSLPGQQYEQYF. Written as DNA, the CDR3 is TGTGCCAGCTCGCTACCGGGACAGCAGTACGAGCAGTACTTC.

This chain uses TRBV29-1 with TRBJ1-2; the D is unclear. Germline CDR1 SQVTM, CDR2 ANQGSEA. V was cut by 6 bases and J by 0 bases, with 8 bases left in between. This CDR3 comprises 12 residues. For the CDR3, the DNA is TGCAGCGTCCCACAAGCTAACTATGGCTACACCTTC. Amino acid sequence: CSVPQANYGYTF.

This chain uses TRBV7-8 with TRBJ2-1; TRBD2 is a possible D gene (6 bases). Germline CDR1 SGHVS, CDR2 FQNEAQ. V lost 2 bases, J lost 0 bases, and 14 bases lay in between. This CDR3 has 17 amino acids. The CDR3 nucleotides read TGTGCCAGCAGCTTAATAGCGGCCACGAGCTCCTACAATGAGCAGTTCTTC. Residues: CASSLIAATSSYNEQFF.

CDR3 DNA: TGTGCCAGCAGCAACGCGCCGGCGGAGGATGGCTACACCTTC. As protein: CASSNAPAEDGYTF. This chain connects TRBV21-1 to TRBJ1-2. TRBV21-1 is a recognized pseudogene. The CDR3 sequence is 14 residues long.

This sequence joins TRBV11-2 and TRBJ2-5, with D tentatively TRBD1 (6 bases). The J call may be in error: the DNA end matches TRBJ2-7 better. The CDR3 runs to 14 residues. Germline CDR1 and CDR2: SGHAT and FQNNGV. The CDR3 DNA reads as TGTGCCAGCAGCCTAACAGGGATCCTCTACGAGCAGTACTTC. It yields the protein CASSLTGILYEQYF.

The chain couples TRBV5-6 to TRBJ2-6, with TRBD1 as a possible D gene (6 bases). The CDR3 sequence is 16 residues long. The V gene's germline CDR1 is SGHDT and CDR2 YYEEEE. Trimming took 2 bases from V and 2 from J, leaving 11 bases between them. The CDR3, as DNA: TGTGCCAGCAGCTTCAGGGGATCGACTGGGGCCAACGTCCTGACTTTC. Its translation is CASSFRGSTGANVLTF.

V is TRBV7-9 and J is TRBJ1-1, with no clear D. The V end lost 0 bases, the J end lost 0 bases, and 5 bases lay between the germline ends. The CDR3 loop spans 14 amino acids. The V gene's germline CDR1 is SEHNR and CDR2 FQNEAQ (reference sequence). In nucleotides, the CDR3 is TGTGCCAGCAGCTTAGCAGCTTTGAACACTGAAGCTTTCTTT. This gives the protein CASSLAALNTEAFF.

This clone was recorded once. Germline is not matched at one junction end, which may reflect a read error. The chain has TRBV27 and TRBJ2-6; 7 bases fit TRBD1. CDR1 is MNHEY, CDR2 SMNVEV, per germline (reference sequence). CDR3 length: 21 residues. CDR3 sequence reads: CASARSGQGVIWSSGANGLTF. In DNA, the CDR3 is TGTGCCAGCGCCCGCAGCGGTCAGGGGGTAATTTGGAGCTCTGGGGCCAACGGCCTGACTTTC.

The chain has TRBV19 and TRBJ1-4, with 9 bases aligning to TRBD1. Germline-derived CDR1 and CDR2 are LNHDA and SQIVND (reference sequence). The CDR3 covers 16 residues. J gave up 3 bases and V 4 bases, and 6 bases lay outside the gene matches. Here the CDR3 DNA reads TGTGCCAGTAGTACCGGGACAGGGTGGGCTAATGAAAAACTGTTTTTT. Protein product: CASSTGTGWANEKLFF.

The rearrangement joins TRBV19 to TRBJ1-1, with D perhaps matching TRBD1 (5 bases). The CDR3 length is 14 residues. In germline, CDR1 is LNHDA, CDR2 SQIVND (reference sequence). Trimming took 7 bases from V and 3 from J, leaving 15 bases between them. CDR3 residues: CASNSPGGDTEAFF. Written as DNA, the CDR3 is TGTGCCAGTAACTCTCCGGGGGGGGACACTGAAGCTTTCTTT.

The chain links TRBV2 to TRBJ1-1; 8 bases match TRBD1. The CDR3 length is 13 residues. V lost 6 bases to trimming and J lost 11 bases; unmatched junction nucleotides: 11. Germline V CDR1 and CDR2: SNHLY, FYNNEI. Written as DNA, the CDR3 is TGTGCCAGCAGCGGAGACAGGGGCTGGAGGGCTTTCTTT. It translates to CASSGDRGWRAFF.

The chain links TRBV10-2 to TRBJ1-3; perhaps TRBD1 as D (5 bases). Germline assignment: CDR1 WSHSY and CDR2 SAAADI. The CDR3 is made up of 14 amino acids. V dropped 7 bases and J dropped 4 bases, with 14 bases sitting between them. The CDR3 DNA is TGCGCCAGCAAGCGGGGGGGTTCGGGAAACACCATATATTTT. It codes for CASKRGGSGNTIYF.

The gene calls are TRBV5-1 and TRBJ2-5; TRBD1 matches at 8 bases. V lost 9 bases to trimming and J lost 1 base; unmatched junction nucleotides: 5. The CDR3 length is 13 residues. Germline V gene lookup returns CDR1 SGHRS and CDR2 YFSETQ. The CDR3 DNA reads as TGCGCCACCAGGACAGGGCTCCAAGAGACCCAGTACTTC. Its protein product is CATRTGLQETQYF. The full variable domain, completed using reference TRBV5-1 and TRBJ2-5, is KAGVTQTPRYLIKTRGQQVTLSCSPISGHRSVSWYQQTPGQGLQFLFEYFSETQRNKGNFPGRFSGRQFSNSRSEMNVSTLELGDSALYLCATRTGLQETQYFGPGTRLLVL.

The rearrangement uses TRBV11-2 and TRBJ2-1; possible D gene TRBD2, 5 bases. CDR3 length: 15 residues. With 4 bases removed from V and 3 bases from J, the gap between germline ends came to 13 bases. Germline lookup yields CDR1 SGHAT and CDR2 FQNNGV. CDR3: CASSSYRDYYNEQFF. Written as DNA, the CDR3 is TGTGCCAGCAGCTCTTACCGGGATTACTACAATGAGCAGTTCTTC. The full variable domain, with the rest looked up from reference TRBV11-2 and TRBJ2-1, is EAGVAQSPRYKIIEKRQSVAFWCNPISGHATLYWYQQILGQGPKLLIQFQNNGVVDDSQLPKDRFSAERLKGVDSTLKIQPAKLEDSAVYLCASSSYRDYYNEQFFGPGTRLTVL.

The chain employs TRBV6-4 and TRBJ2-7; TRBD2 matches at 11 bases. This CDR3 contains 18 residues. Germline CDR1 MRHNA, CDR2 SNTAGT. The V and J ends lost 0 bases and 7 bases, in that order; junction bases with no gene match: 14. CDR3 bases: TGTGCCAGCAGTGACTCCTTTACCATAGCGGGAGGGCCGGGTGAGCAGTACTTC. Protein sequence: CASSDSFTIAGGPGEQYF.

This chain links TRBV25-1 with TRBJ2-7, with a weak D call TRBD2 (5 bases). Trimming shortened V by 1 base and J by 0 bases, and 10 bases separated the two germline ends. Looked up from germline, CDR1 is MGHDK and CDR2 is SYGVNS. This CDR3 comprises 15 residues. The CDR3, as DNA: TGTGCCAGCAGTGAATCCGGGGATTTCTCCTACGAGCAGTACTTC. Its protein is CASSESGDFSYEQYF.